The 20 T cell receptor beta chains reported below all come from one sample, sequenced in a study of T cell repertoires and HLA-DP antigens. No cognate antigen is known for these TCRs. TCRdb keeps only in-frame clones here, not all; method: immunoSEQ multiplex PCR. The data hold over 100,000 clones, with about 92% observed a single time. Material: CD4+ T cells from PBMCs. These receptors were collected from a woman aged 18-29 years in good health and CMV-seronegative.

This clone has just one count. The chain has TRBV27 and TRBJ2-3; D is ambiguous. The V end lost 2 bases, the J end lost 1 base, and 4 bases lay between the germline ends. CDR3 length: 13 residues. In germline, CDR1 is MNHEY, CDR2 SMNVEV (reference sequence). Written as DNA, the CDR3 is TGTGCCAGCAGTTTACACGGCACAGATACGCAGTATTTT. Protein product: CASSLHGTDTQYF.

The chain has TRBV7-3 and TRBJ2-2, with D possibly TRBD1 on 6 matching bases. Trimming took 6 bases from V and 4 from J, leaving 18 bases between them. CDR3 length: 16 residues. CDR1 and CDR2 from the germline V gene are SGHTA and FQGTGA. This CDR3 is CASSPSIRGVTGELFF. Written as DNA, the CDR3 is TGTGCCAGCAGTCCCAGCATCAGGGGTGTCACCGGGGAGCTGTTTTTT. The full variable domain, with the rest looked up from reference TRBV7-3 and TRBJ2-2, is GAGVSQTPSNKVTEKGKYVELRCDPISGHTALYWYRQSLGQGPEFLIYFQGTGAADDSGLPNDRFFAVRPEGSVSTLKIQRTERGDSAVYLCASSPSIRGVTGELFFGEGSRLTVL.

The chain uses TRBV5-1 and TRBJ2-7; TRBD2 matches at 8 bases. Trimming cost V 4 bases and J 3 bases; bases outside gene matches: 6. Germline V CDR1 and CDR2: SGHRS, YFSETQ. This CDR3 has 14 residues. DNA of the CDR3: TGCGCCAGCAGCCCCAATAGCGGGATCTACGAGCAGTACTTC. Protein product: CASSPNSGIYEQYF.

The gene calls are TRBV7-2 and TRBJ2-1; tentative D call: TRBD2 (6 bases). Germline CDR1 and CDR2: SGHTA and FQGNSA. Trimming shortened V by 4 bases and J by 6 bases, and 13 bases separated the two germline ends. The CDR3 runs 14 residues. The CDR3 DNA reads TGTGCCAGCAGCTCAACTAGCTCCGGCAATGAGCAGTTCTTC. Protein: CASSSTSSGNEQFF.

J is TRBJ1-4 and V is TRBV6-6; D is perhaps TRBD1 (6 bases). V was cut by 5 bases and J by 7 bases, with 14 bases left in between. Per the germline V gene, CDR1 is MNHNY and CDR2 is SVGAGI (reference sequence). This CDR3 is built from 14 residues. The CDR3 nucleotides read TGTGCCAGCAGTAAACCAGGGGCAGGTGAAAAACTGTTTTTT. This gives the protein CASSKPGAGEKLFF.

The V call is TRBV7-2, the J call TRBJ2-7, with a weak D call TRBD1 (6 bases). The CDR3 loop spans 13 amino acids. The germline gives CDR1 SGHTA, CDR2 FQGNSA. Trimming stripped 5 bases from V and 9 bases from J, with 17 bases between. CDR3 sequence: CASSLRGPPPQYF. Written as DNA, the CDR3 is TGTGCCAGCAGCCTCAGGGGCCCCCCCCCGCAGTACTTC.

V and J are TRBV6-1 and TRBJ2-7; 7 bases are a match to TRBD2. This CDR3 comprises 14 residues. The V gene's germline CDR1 is MNHNS and CDR2 SASEGT. J lost 0 bases, V lost 5 bases, and 4 bases had no gene match. The chain's CDR3 is CASSLLAASYEQYF. CDR3 DNA: TGTGCCAGCAGTCTTCTAGCGGCCTCCTACGAGCAGTACTTC.

The gene calls are TRBV28 and TRBJ1-6, with a tentative D call TRBD1 (5 bases). This CDR3 contains 15 residues. Between the trimmed V and J ends, which lost 6 bases and 7 bases, there was a span of 16 bases. Germline V gene lookup returns CDR1 MDHEN and CDR2 SYDVKM. The CDR3 nucleotides are TGTGCCAGCAGCGCAGGGTCCACCGCAAATTCACCCCTCCACTTT. Protein product: CASSAGSTANSPLHF.

The chain couples TRBV19 to TRBJ1-1; D possibly corresponds to TRBD1 (6 bases). Per germline, CDR1 LNHDA and CDR2 SQIVND (reference sequence). CDR3 length: 14 residues. V was cut by 5 bases and J by 7 bases, with 17 bases left in between. The DNA of the CDR3 is TGTGCCAGTAGTCTCCGGACAGAGGGGGGTGAAGCTTTCTTT. Translation: CASSLRTEGGEAFF.

V and J are TRBV4-2 and TRBJ2-6; TRBD1 aligns across 10 bases. J gave up 0 bases and V 1 base, and 3 bases lay outside the gene matches. The length of the CDR3 is 18 residues. The germline V gene has CDR1 LGHNA and CDR2 YNFKEQ. The CDR3 reads CASSQGTGGYSGANVLTF. CDR3 nucleotide sequence: TGTGCCAGCAGCCAAGGGACAGGGGGTTACTCTGGGGCCAACGTCCTGACTTTC.

The J gene is TRBJ2-4, the V gene TRBV4-1, with D unresolved. CDR3 size: 17 residues. The V gene's germline CDR1 is MGHRA and CDR2 YSYEKL. V lost 2 bases and J 1 base, leaving 15 bases between the germline ends. DNA for the CDR3: TGCGCCAGCAGCCAATTTCCTTTAGGCGAGGCCAAAAACATTCAGTACTTC. Encoded protein: CASSQFPLGEAKNIQYF.

CDR3 loop: CASSISYEQFF. Here the CDR3 DNA reads TGTGCCAGTAGTATATCGTATGAGCAGTTCTTC. The rearrangement joins TRBV19 to TRBJ2-1; no clear D. The germline gives CDR1 LNHDA, CDR2 SQIVND (reference sequence). The CDR3 has 11 amino acids. The ends were cut back, 2 bases at V and 8 bases at J, with 4 bases in the middle.

This chain joins TRBV2 and TRBJ2-3; D is uncertain. The CDR3 loop spans 13 amino acids. Looked up from germline, CDR1 is SNHLY and CDR2 is FYNNEI. Trimming cost V 6 bases and J 4 bases, with 11 bases left between them. In DNA form, the CDR3 reads TGTGCCAGCAGCCGGGTTACACCAGATACGCAGTATTTT. Protein: CASSRVTPDTQYF.

V usage is TRBV7-2 and J usage is TRBJ2-7, with 10 bases that match TRBD2. Losses at the gene ends were 6 bases for V and 7 bases for J; bases not matched to a gene: 15. The CDR3 sequence is 16 residues long. The V gene's germline CDR1 is SGHTA and CDR2 FQGNSA. CDR3 sequence reads: CASSRRGLSGRDEQYF. For the CDR3, the DNA is TGTGCCAGCAGTCGGAGGGGACTAAGCGGGAGGGATGAGCAGTACTTC.

The rearrangement joins TRBV25-1 to TRBJ1-4; D possibly corresponds to TRBD1 (6 bases). CDR1 and CDR2 from the germline V gene are MGHDK and SYGVNS. The CDR3 covers 13 residues. Trimming stripped 7 bases from V and 8 bases from J, with 14 bases between. The CDR3 region is CASTDRWDEKLFF. In DNA form, the CDR3 reads TGTGCCAGCACCGACAGGTGGGACGAAAAACTGTTTTTT.

This sequence joins TRBV20-1 and TRBJ2-3; a possible D gene is TRBD2 (5 bases). The CDR3 covers 11 residues. V was shortened by 7 bases and J by 4 bases, with 9 bases between the two germline ends. Germline V gene sequence: CDR1 DFQATT, CDR2 SNEGSKA (reference sequence). CDR3: CSVGSADTQYF. DNA of the CDR3: TGCAGTGTAGGGAGCGCAGATACGCAGTATTTT.

Only one count was recorded for this clone. The chain links TRBV2 to TRBJ1-1; D is undetermined. With 9 bases removed from V and 6 bases from J, the gap between germline ends came to 14 bases. This CDR3 region has 12 residues. Germline CDR1 SNHLY, CDR2 FYNNEI. CDR3 in amino acids: CASSTLYAEAFF. CDR3 in DNA: TGTGCCAGTTCGACATTGTACGCTGAAGCTTTCTTT.

This chain links TRBV27 with TRBJ2-1; TRBD1 aligns across 7 bases. The CDR3 consists of 16 residues. Germline CDR1 reads MNHEY; CDR2 reads SMNVEV (reference sequence). J lost 9 bases, V lost 8 bases, and 19 bases had no gene match. CDR3 nucleotides: TGTGCCAGCCGTCCATGGGGCCAGGGGGAGACAGTTGAGCAGTTCTTC. As protein: CASRPWGQGETVEQFF.

This clone was picked up a small number of times. The gene calls are TRBV27 and TRBJ1-5; D is perhaps TRBD1 (5 bases). CDR1 is MNHEY, CDR2 SMNVEV, per germline (reference sequence). The CDR3 has 15 amino acids. Trimming took 5 bases from V and 4 from J, leaving 15 bases between them. CDR3 coding DNA: TGTGCCAGCAGTGAGCTCGGGGCGCGGAATCAGCCCCAGCATTTT. Amino acids: CASSELGARNQPQHF.

The rearrangement links TRBV11-1 to TRBJ2-5, with D unclear. CDR1 is SGHAT, CDR2 FQDESV, per germline (reference sequence). Trimming took off 2 bases at V and 4 bases at J, with 5 bases between the two ends. The CDR3 totals 12 residues. CDR3: CASSLRRETQYF. In DNA, the CDR3 is TGTGCCAGCAGCTTAAGAAGAGAGACCCAGTACTTC.